The clone carrying this T cell receptor (beta chain) was seen ten or more times. The sample comes from a study of early T cells in non-severe SARS-CoV-2 infection. Tagging with unique molecular identifiers was applied to individual cDNA molecules. TCRdb re-called the 5' RACE reads through MiXCR, storing one row per CDR3 protein. The sample carries 60,000 to 75,000 distinct CDR3 sequences, approximately 11% recorded once. This material consisted of whole blood, taken at baseline. The clonotype comes from an adult who was a healthcare worker with PCR-confirmed SARS-CoV-2 infection or an uninfected control (not recorded which).

The CDR3: CASSFTSGRIDTQYF. As DNA, the CDR3 is TGTGCCAGCAGCTTCACTAGCGGGAGAATAGATACGCAGTATTTT. This chain connects TRBV7-3 to TRBJ2-3; TRBD2 matches at 11 bases. The junction had 4 bases not matched to a gene; V was cut back by 3 bases and J by 5 bases. This CDR3 region has 15 residues. Germline CDR1 is SGHTA and CDR2 is FQGTGA.